This passage covers 2 T cell receptor beta chains from one sample sequenced in a study of CD8 T cells in Susac syndrome. Random hexamers were used to reverse transcribe an amount of roughly 0.45 to 1 ug RNA. TCRdb recomputed calls from the immunoSEQ multiplex PCR reads with MiXCR, one row per CDR3 protein. The table shows under 200,000 distinct CDR3 sequences, with 85% to 95% occurring only once. Sample: CD4+ T cells from PBMCs. Receptors were obtained from a human donor in good health.

This rearrangement joins TRBV12-3 or TRBV12-4 to TRBJ2-5; 11 nucleotides line up with TRBD1. The J segment lost 5 bases and the V segment lost 6 bases, leaving 8 bases of the junction unmatched. The CDR3 runs 15 residues. This chain's CDR3 is CASSPGTGGRETQYF. CDR3 DNA: TGTGCCAGCAGCCCCGGGACAGGGGGTCGGGAGACCCAGTACTTC.

The chain uses TRBV12-5 and TRBJ1-1; D perhaps matches TRBD1 (6 bases). Deletions cut 6 bases from V and 5 bases from J, with 16 bases between. The germline V gene has CDR1 LGHNT and CDR2 FRNRAP. This CDR3 region has 14 residues. CDR3 sequence reads: CASGNSLDRTEAFF. The CDR3 DNA reads TGTGCTAGTGGCAACAGCTTGGACAGAACTGAAGCTTTCTTT. Supplemented by reference TRBV12-5 and TRBJ1-1, the full variable domain reads DARVTQTPRHKVTEMGQEVTMRCQPILGHNTVFWYRQTMMQGLELLAYFRNRAPLDDSGMPKDRFSAEMPDATLATLKIQPSEPRDSAVYFCASGNSLDRTEAFFGQGTRLTVV.